Below, 27 T cell receptor beta chains from the same sample are listed, as sequenced in a study of control samples from healthy donors and cancer patients. Assay used: immunoSEQ multiplex PCR; TCRdb lists only in-frame clones, some missing. The data show 150,000 to 200,000 clones, around 87% seen once. The source material was blood. The receptors were sampled from a woman aged 50 to 65 in good health.

The CDR3 DNA is TGTGCCAGTAGTATAGTAGGTCGAGCCAATGAGCAGTTCTTC. Translated: CASSIVGRANEQFF. This chain connects TRBV19 to TRBJ2-1; D gene unclear. V gave up 1 base and J gave up 6 bases, with 10 bases separating them. Per germline, CDR1 LNHDA and CDR2 SQIVND (reference sequence). The CDR3 totals 14 residues.

The rearrangement uses TRBV15 and TRBJ1-2; D may be TRBD1 (6 bases). CDR1 is LNHNV, CDR2 YYDKDF, per germline (reference sequence). This CDR3 contains 14 residues. V was cut by 3 bases and J by 10 bases, with 18 bases left in between. DNA of the CDR3: TGTGCCACCAGCAGGGACAGACATGAGATGCACTACACCTTC. Protein: CATSRDRHEMHYTF.

The chain uses TRBV3-1 (or the pseudogene TRBV3-2) and TRBJ1-1; unclear D gene. CDR1 LGHDT and CDR2 YNNKEL come from the germline V gene (reference sequence). This CDR3 is built from 13 residues. Trimming took 0 bases from V and 7 from J, leaving 9 bases between them. CDR3 sequence (DNA): TGTGCCAGCAGCCAAGATAGGTCAGTTGAAGCTTTCTTT. Protein sequence: CASSQDRSVEAFF.

The V gene is TRBV5-4, the J gene TRBJ1-2; D might be TRBD1 (6 bases). CDR3 size: 14 residues. The ends were cut back, 5 bases at V and 4 bases at J, with 15 bases in the middle. CDR1 is SGHNT, CDR2 YYREEE, per germline (reference sequence). The CDR3 nucleotides are TGTGCCAGCAGGTTACAGGGTGACGGCTATGGCTACACCTTC. Its protein product is CASRLQGDGYGYTF. Full variable domain (rest looked up from reference TRBV5-4 and TRBJ1-2): ETGVTQSPTHLIKTRGQQVTLRCSSQSGHNTVSWYQQALGQGPQFIFQYYREEENGRGNFPPRFSGLQFPNYSSELNVNALELDDSALYLCASRLQGDGYGYTFGSGTRLTVV.

The chain employs TRBV5-5 and TRBJ2-7, with D perhaps matching TRBD1 (6 bases). Germline lookup yields CDR1 SGHKS and CDR2 YYEKEE (reference sequence). V was clipped by 4 bases and J by 4 bases, with 9 bases between them. The CDR3 has 12 residues. This chain's CDR3 is CASSTGTYEQYF. DNA of the CDR3: TGTGCCAGCAGCACCGGGACATACGAGCAGTACTTC.

The chain is built from TRBV10-3 and TRBJ1-1, with unresolved D. The V end lost 2 bases, the J end lost 10 bases, and 11 bases lay between the germline ends. The CDR3 has 12 amino acids. CDR1 and CDR2 (germline): ENHRY, SYGVKD. CDR3 bases: TGTGCCATCAGTGAGGATAGGGTGATAGCTTTCTTT. It specifies CAISEDRVIAFF.

This clone appeared a few times. CDR3 sequence reads: CASSSYGSFEDEQFF. CDR3 nucleotide sequence: TGTGCCAGCAGCTCATACGGGAGTTTTGAGGATGAGCAGTTCTTC. The chain links TRBV7-8 to TRBJ2-1; the D gene is possibly TRBD2 (6 bases). Germline V gene lookup returns CDR1 SGHVS and CDR2 FQNEAQ. The CDR3 consists of 15 residues. The V end lost 4 bases, the J end lost 8 bases, and 18 bases lay between the germline ends.

The chain carries TRBV10-3 and TRBJ2-2; 8 bases line up with TRBD1. The germline V gene encodes CDR1 ENHRY and CDR2 SYGVKD. The CDR3 loop spans 17 amino acids. J was trimmed by 2 bases and V by 10 bases; bases with no gene match: 15. CDR3 residues: CATKGKPGGDNTGELFF. The CDR3 coding sequence is TGTGCCACGAAGGGAAAACCAGGGGGCGATAACACCGGGGAGCTGTTTTTT.

The DNA of the CDR3 is TGTGCCAGCAGTGCGGTAGCGGGAGGGGACACCGGGGAGCTGTTTTTT. Translating gives CASSAVAGGDTGELFF. This rearrangement joins TRBV5-4 to TRBJ2-2, with 11 bases that match TRBD2. Unmatched junction bases numbered 6, after V lost 5 bases and J lost 3 bases. Germline V gene sequence: CDR1 SGHNT, CDR2 YYREEE (reference sequence). There are 16 residues in the CDR3.

The chain employs TRBV7-6 and TRBJ1-1; 7 nucleotides agree with TRBD1. The CDR3 consists of 16 residues. Germline CDR1 and CDR2: SGHVS and FNYEAQ. Unmatched junction bases numbered 8, after V lost 2 bases and J lost 2 bases. The CDR3 region has the DNA TGTGCCAGCAGCTTAACAACCACAGGGGTTAACACTGAAGCTTTCTTT. It codes for CASSLTTTGVNTEAFF.

The V call is TRBV24-1, the J call TRBJ1-1; TRBD1 might be the D (5 bases). This CDR3 region has 13 residues. Germline lookup yields CDR1 KGHDR and CDR2 SFDVKD. Trimming took 1 base from V and 9 from J, leaving 11 bases between them. The CDR3 is CATSDFSGLKAFF. The CDR3 nucleotides read TGTGCCACCAGTGATTTCTCAGGGCTCAAAGCTTTCTTT.

The chain couples TRBV7-9 to TRBJ1-4; D may be TRBD1 (6 bases). This CDR3 spans 16 amino acids. Germline CDR1 SEHNR, CDR2 FQNEAQ (reference sequence). With 5 bases removed from V and 8 bases from J, the gap between germline ends came to 21 bases. The CDR3 DNA reads TGTGCCAGCAGCCCAGTAGGGGGGCCGACGGGAGAAAAACTGTTTTTT. As protein: CASSPVGGPTGEKLFF.

This sequence joins TRBV19 and TRBJ2-2, with a weak D call TRBD1 (5 bases). Trimming removed 2 bases at V and 7 bases at J, with 11 bases between. The CDR3 consists of 14 residues. Germline CDR1 reads LNHDA; CDR2 reads SQIVND (reference sequence). The CDR3 spells CASSIRQGSGELFF. CDR3 coding DNA: TGTGCCAGTAGTATAAGGCAGGGAAGCGGGGAGCTGTTTTTT.

The V gene is TRBV29-1, the J gene TRBJ1-3; D gene unclear. The germline V gene encodes CDR1 SQVTM and CDR2 ANQGSEA. The CDR3 runs 14 residues. Between the trimmed V and J ends, which lost 3 bases and 0 bases, there was a span of 9 bases. The CDR3 sequence: CSVEVSPSGNTIYF. In nucleotides, the CDR3 is TGCAGCGTTGAGGTCAGCCCCTCTGGAAACACCATATATTTT. The full variable domain, in which reference TRBV29-1 and TRBJ1-3 provide the parts outside the CDR3, is SAVISQKPSRDICQRGTSLTIQCQVDSQVTMMFWYRQQPGQSLTLIATANQGSEATYESGFVIDKFPISRPNLTFSTLTVSNMSPEDSSIYLCSVEVSPSGNTIYFGEGSWLTVV.

The chain joins TRBV6-2 or TRBV6-3 to TRBJ2-3; D is unclear. The CDR3 covers 14 residues. CDR1 and CDR2 from the germline V gene are MNHEY and SVGEGT. V shed 7 bases and J shed 3 bases, with 14 bases lying between them. The CDR3 sequence: CASTPRRKTDTQYF. Here the CDR3 DNA reads TGTGCCAGCACCCCCAGAAGAAAAACAGATACGCAGTATTTT.

The chain uses TRBV3-1 (or the pseudogene TRBV3-2) and TRBJ2-7; D possibly corresponds to TRBD2 (6 bases). V was cut by 4 bases and J by 2 bases, with 15 bases left in between. The length of the CDR3 is 15 residues. In germline, CDR1 is LGHDT, CDR2 YNNKEL (reference sequence). The CDR3, as DNA: TGTGCCAGCAGCCGCCGGGGGACGTCAGCCTACGAGCAGTACTTC. Its translation is CASSRRGTSAYEQYF.

This sequence joins TRBV4-3 and TRBJ2-2; 7 bases agree with TRBD1. The V gene's germline CDR1 is LGHNA and CDR2 YSLEER. This CDR3 contains 16 residues. Trimming at V came to 4 bases and at J to 0 bases, leaving 5 bases not matched to a gene. The CDR3 is CASSRNRGSNTGELFF. CDR3 coding DNA: TGCGCCAGCAGCCGAAACAGGGGATCGAACACCGGGGAGCTGTTTTTT.

The rearrangement joins TRBV28 to TRBJ2-7; D assignment may be TRBD1 or TRBD2 (5 bases each). Germline V gene lookup returns CDR1 MDHEN and CDR2 SYDVKM. V lost 2 bases to trimming and J lost 6 bases, with 14 bases between them. The CDR3 extends over 14 amino acids. As DNA, the CDR3 is TGTGCCAGCAGTTTAAATGGGGGTTGGGGCGAGCAGTACTTC. This codes for CASSLNGGWGEQYF.

Concerning this clone itself: One end of the junction is discordant with germline, which a read error may explain. The V call is TRBV19, the J call TRBJ2-2; D is ambiguous. The CDR3 extends over 15 amino acids. In germline, CDR1 is LNHDA, CDR2 SQIVND (reference sequence). CDR3 sequence: CASSPYQAYSGELFF. The CDR3 DNA reads TGTGCCAGTAGCCCTTATCAGGCCTATTCCGGTGAGCTGTTTTTT.

V gene TRBV29-1 combines with J gene TRBJ1-2, with D unclear. Germline V gene sequence: CDR1 SQVTM, CDR2 ANQGSEA. The CDR3 is 11 residues long. Trimming took 5 bases from V and 6 from J, leaving 10 bases between them. The CDR3 loop reads CSVLRPDGYTF. The CDR3 nucleotides read TGCAGCGTTTTAAGGCCGGATGGCTACACCTTC.

The chain uses TRBV7-3 and TRBJ2-3; the D gene is possibly TRBD2 (7 bases). CDR1 SGHTA and CDR2 FQGTGA come from the germline V gene. The V end lost 3 bases, the J end lost 2 bases, and 12 bases lay between the germline ends. The CDR3 is 15 amino acids. CDR3 nucleotides: TGTGCCAGCAGCTTGAGGGGGGGCTACACAGATACGCAGTATTTT. Translated, it gives CASSLRGGYTDTQYF.

The chain couples TRBV2 to TRBJ2-7; 8 bases map to TRBD1. The CDR3 sequence is 14 residues long. The V segment lost 6 bases and the J segment 0 bases; nucleotides outside the gene matches: 4. Germline V gene lookup returns CDR1 SNHLY and CDR2 FYNNEI. The CDR3 region has the DNA TGTGCCAGCAGATCGGACAGGGACTCCTACGAGCAGTACTTC. Its protein is CASRSDRDSYEQYF. Variable domain in full (rest from reference TRBV2 and TRBJ2-7): EPEVTQTPSHQVTQMGQEVILRCVPISNHLYFYWYRQILGQKVEFLVSFYNNEISEKSEIFDDQFSVERPDGSNFTLKIRSTKLEDSAMYFCASRSDRDSYEQYFGPGTRLTVT.

This clone has only one observation. The chain employs TRBV28 and TRBJ2-3, with 7 nucleotides matching TRBD2. CDR1 MDHEN and CDR2 SYDVKM come from the germline V gene. Trimming took 2 bases from V and 2 from J; bases not matched to a gene: 4. CDR3 length: 15 residues. The CDR3 nucleotides are TGTGCCAGCAGTTTACGCGGGAGTTACACAGATACGCAGTATTTT. Translated: CASSLRGSYTDTQYF. The full variable domain, rest sourced from reference TRBV28 and TRBJ2-3, is DVKVTQSSRYLVKRTGEKVFLECVQDMDHENMFWYRQDPGLGLRLIYFSYDVKMKEKGDIPEGYSVSREKKERFSLILESASTNQTSMYLCASSLRGSYTDTQYFGPGTRLTVL.

Written as DNA, the CDR3 is TGTGCCACCAGCAGTCCCAGTCACCGGGACCGGAGCTATGGCTACACCTTC. Residues: CATSSPSHRDRSYGYTF. The gene calls are TRBV15 and TRBJ1-2; tentative D call: TRBD1 (5 bases). Trimming removed 3 bases from V and 4 bases from J, with 21 bases in between. The CDR3 is made up of 17 amino acids. The V gene's germline CDR1 is LNHNV and CDR2 YYDKDF (reference sequence).

On this clone itself: The junction and the germline gene differ at one end; a read error may be behind it. The genes are TRBV4-1 and TRBJ2-7; D unclear. CDR3 length: 16 residues. The germline CDR1 and CDR2 sequences are MGHRA and YSYEKL. CDR3 sequence: CAGSQALAAANYEQYF. The CDR3 DNA follows: TGCGCCGGCAGCCAAGCGTTGGCGGCGGCAAACTACGAGCAGTACTTC.

V usage is TRBV3-1 (or the pseudogene TRBV3-2) and J usage is TRBJ1-1; D may be TRBD1 (5 bases). Germline CDR1 and CDR2: LGHDT and YNNKEL (reference sequence). The CDR3 covers 13 residues. V lost 4 bases and J 10 bases, leaving 16 bases between the germline ends. The DNA for the CDR3 is TGTGCCAGCAGCCCGGACCTTCGGGGGGGAGCTTTCTTT. This gives the protein CASSPDLRGGAFF.

In its sample, this clone was seen a few times. J is TRBJ2-5 and V is TRBV11-2; 8 bases map to TRBD2. The CDR3 has 16 amino acids. Germline CDR1 reads SGHAT; CDR2 reads FQNNGV. The ends lost 2 bases at V and 4 bases at J; junction bases unmatched: 9. The CDR3: CASSLMFGGVGETQYF. DNA of the CDR3: TGTGCCAGCAGCTTAATGTTCGGGGGGGTCGGAGAGACCCAGTACTTC.